The clone carrying this T cell receptor (beta chain) was observed at least ten times. Its specificity is unknown. A single record per CDR3 protein comes from TCRdb applying MiXCR to the RT-PCR reads. Of about 650,000 distinct CDR3 sequences listed, approximately 15% are singletons. The data were taken from a study of response to subunit inactivated influenza vaccine. Study results and caveats: Authors suggested few new T cells are recruited by each seasonal influenza vaccination.

The CDR3 is 12 amino acids. The V gene's germline CDR1 is SGHAT and CDR2 FQNNGV. Trimming pared 5 bases from V and 0 bases from J, leaving 4 bases between. The clonotype comes from a man aged 50-60 years who received an inactivated influenza vaccine. This sample comprised PBMCs from blood, obtained less than 13 days after vaccination. The rearrangement links TRBV11-2 to TRBJ2-5; no firm D call. The CDR3, as DNA: TGTGCCAGCAGCCGCGACCAAGAGACCCAGTACTTC. Translating it yields CASSRDQETQYF. The whole variable domain, filled in from reference TRBV11-2 and TRBJ2-5, reads EAGVAQSPRYKIIEKRQSVAFWCNPISGHATLYWYQQILGQGPKLLIQFQNNGVVDDSQLPKDRFSAERLKGVDSTLKIQPAKLEDSAVYLCASSRDQETQYFGPGTRLLVL.